This TCR beta chain was sequenced for a study of T cell changes during pregnancy in multiple sclerosis. Germline CDR1 and CDR2: SGDLS and YYNGEE. The CDR3 spans 12 residues. V was cut by 3 bases and J by 5 bases, with 7 bases left in between. Generated by immunoSEQ multiplex PCR, the TCRdb table keeps only in-frame clones and is missing some. The data show 30,000 or so clones, with roughly nine tenths seen just once and approximately 0.86% held by the top ten. This specimen was CD4+ T cells from peripheral blood mononuclear cells, taken in the second trimester of pregnancy. The source is a female donor with multiple sclerosis, enrolled in a pregnancy study. V gene TRBV9 combines with J gene TRBJ2-3; D is uncertain. The CDR3 coding sequence is TGTGCCAGCAGCGAGACTTTAGATACGCAGTATTTT. It yields the protein CASSETLDTQYF.